This T cell receptor (beta chain) was found in a study of T cell responses to AZD1222 COVID-19 vaccine. Study-level points and caveats: Donors in the cohort were predominantly white British and more often female, and clonal diversity was possibly underestimated. The study found vaccine-associated CD4 TCRs spanning spike, dominant at 160-218 and 743-854.

Method: immunoSEQ multiplex PCR; TCRdb's copy keeps in-frame clones and lacks some. The sample lists 150,000 to 200,000 clones; roughly 94% were seen once. Analysis merged second doses at about 4 or about 12 weeks. In the case of this clone: Its cognate antigen is unknown.

V was pared by 0 bases and J by 0 bases, with 14 bases between. The germline V gene encodes CDR1 LGHDT and CDR2 YNNKEL (reference sequence). The CDR3 length is 17 residues. Sample: peripheral blood, taken 28 days after the second AZD1222 dose. The chain combines TRBV3-1 (or the pseudogene TRBV3-2) with TRBJ1-2; D unresolved. The receptor comes from an adult who received the AZD1222 COVID-19 vaccine. CDR3: CASSQEKEWQSNYGYTF. The DNA for the CDR3 is TGTGCCAGCAGCCAAGAGAAGGAATGGCAGTCTAACTATGGCTACACCTTC.